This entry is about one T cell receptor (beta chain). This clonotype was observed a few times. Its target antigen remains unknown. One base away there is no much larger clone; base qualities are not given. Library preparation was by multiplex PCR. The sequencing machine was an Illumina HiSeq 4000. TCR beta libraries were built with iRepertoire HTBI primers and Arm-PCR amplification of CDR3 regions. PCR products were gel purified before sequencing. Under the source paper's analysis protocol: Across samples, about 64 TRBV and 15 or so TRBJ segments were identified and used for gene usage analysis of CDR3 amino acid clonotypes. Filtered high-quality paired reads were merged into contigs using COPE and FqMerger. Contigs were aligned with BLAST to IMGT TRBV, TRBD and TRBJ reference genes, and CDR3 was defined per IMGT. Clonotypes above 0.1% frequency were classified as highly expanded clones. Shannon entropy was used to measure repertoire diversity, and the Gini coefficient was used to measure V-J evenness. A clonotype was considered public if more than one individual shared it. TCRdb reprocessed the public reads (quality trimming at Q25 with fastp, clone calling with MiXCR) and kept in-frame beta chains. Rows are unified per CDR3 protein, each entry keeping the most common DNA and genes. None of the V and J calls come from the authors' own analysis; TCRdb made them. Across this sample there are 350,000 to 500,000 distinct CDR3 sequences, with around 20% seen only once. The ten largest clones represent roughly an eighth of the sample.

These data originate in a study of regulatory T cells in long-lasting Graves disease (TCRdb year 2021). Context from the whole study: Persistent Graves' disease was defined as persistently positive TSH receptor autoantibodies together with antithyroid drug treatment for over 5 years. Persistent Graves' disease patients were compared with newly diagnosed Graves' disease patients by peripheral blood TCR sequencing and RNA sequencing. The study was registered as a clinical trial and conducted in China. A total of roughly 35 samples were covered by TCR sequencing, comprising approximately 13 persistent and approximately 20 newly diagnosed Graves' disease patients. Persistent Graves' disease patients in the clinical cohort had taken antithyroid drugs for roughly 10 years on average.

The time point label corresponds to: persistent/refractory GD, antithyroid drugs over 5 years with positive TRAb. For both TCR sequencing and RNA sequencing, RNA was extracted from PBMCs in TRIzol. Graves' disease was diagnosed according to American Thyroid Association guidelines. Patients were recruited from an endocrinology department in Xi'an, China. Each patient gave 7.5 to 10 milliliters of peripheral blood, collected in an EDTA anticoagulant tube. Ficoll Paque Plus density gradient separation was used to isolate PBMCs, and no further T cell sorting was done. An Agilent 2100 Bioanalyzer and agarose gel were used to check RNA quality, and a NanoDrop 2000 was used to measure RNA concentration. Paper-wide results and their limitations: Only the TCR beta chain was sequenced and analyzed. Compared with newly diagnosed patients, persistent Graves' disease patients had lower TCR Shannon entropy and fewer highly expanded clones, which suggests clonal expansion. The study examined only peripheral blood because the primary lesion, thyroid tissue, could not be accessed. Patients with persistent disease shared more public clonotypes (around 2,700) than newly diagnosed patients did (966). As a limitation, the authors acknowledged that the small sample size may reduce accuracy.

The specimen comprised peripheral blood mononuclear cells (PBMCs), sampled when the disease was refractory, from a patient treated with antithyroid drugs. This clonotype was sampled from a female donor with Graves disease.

The nucleotides read TGTGCCTGGAGTGTATCTAGGGGGGTGGAGACCCAGTACTTC. It encodes CAWSVSRGVETQYF. The sequence is built from TRBV30 and TRBJ2-5, with the D gene possibly TRBD1 or TRBD2, each one fitting 6 bases. The germline ends are 13 bases apart after V is trimmed by 0 bases and J by 5 bases. CDR1 and CDR2, looked up from the germline V gene (reference sequence), are GTSNPN and SVGIG. Including the terminal cysteine and phenylalanine, the CDR3 comprises 14 residues. Solely the CDR3 DNA is kept, with 42 bases framed from the first base.